The 5 T cell receptor beta chains in this list originate from one sample, sequenced in a study of T cells in Graves' hyperthyroidism and ophthalmopathy (dated by TCRdb to the late 2010s). The method was multiplex PCR. The instrument given in TCRdb is Illumina HiSeq 2000. Amplification of TCR beta CDR3 regions was carried out from RNA transcripts. For the first round of RT-PCR on the TCR CDR3, the HTBI primer set was used together with the Qiagen OneStep RT-PCR kit. TCRdb reran the public reads through fastp at Q25 and MiXCR, keeping productive beta chains. Rows with a matching CDR3 protein are joined into one entry that keeps the most common DNA and genes. The sample yields hundreds of thousands of distinct CDR3 sequences; approximately 15% were counted once. The ten largest make up roughly 5.5% of the sample. Sequencing was performed on blood. These receptors originate from a woman between 25 and 40 years old with Graves' hyperthyroidism that later progressed to Graves' ophthalmopathy.

This clonotype was counted ten times or more. The chain carries TRBV20-1 and TRBJ2-7; TRBD1 aligns across 8 bases. CDR3 size: 14 residues. CDR1 is DFQATT and CDR2 is SNEGSKA in the germline V gene (reference sequence). Trimming removed 0 bases from V and 4 bases from J; junction bases left unmatched: 5. The CDR3 DNA sequence: TGCAGTGCTAGAGAACAGGGGGGTTTGTACGAGCAGTACTTC. Translated: CSAREQGGLYEQYF.

The chain combines TRBV20-1 with TRBJ2-1; TRBD2 agrees at 7 bases. V lost 2 bases, J lost 1 base, and 5 bases stayed unmatched. The germline V gene has CDR1 DFQATT and CDR2 SNEGSKA (reference sequence). The CDR3 extends over 15 amino acids. The CDR3 here is CSARTLADSYNEQFF. Here the CDR3 DNA reads TGCAGTGCTAGAACTCTAGCGGATTCCTACAATGAGCAGTTCTTC.

There are a few counts of this clonotype. The chain is built from TRBV20-1 and TRBJ1-4; 8 bases map to TRBD1. The V gene's germline CDR1 is DFQATT and CDR2 SNEGSKA (reference sequence). The V and J ends lost 5 bases and 4 bases, in that order; junction bases with no gene match: 3. The CDR3 has 13 amino acids. CDR3 sequence: CSARDRFNEKLFF. CDR3 in DNA: TGCAGTGCTCGGGACAGGTTTAATGAAAAACTGTTTTTT.

Ten or more counts support this clonotype. The chain links TRBV18 to TRBJ1-1, with D perhaps matching TRBD1 (6 bases). V was clipped by 5 bases and J by 7 bases, with 14 bases between them. Germline CDR1 KGHSH, CDR2 LQKENI. The CDR3 runs 13 residues. CDR3 in amino acids: CASSGTPLGEAFF. The CDR3 bases are TGTGCCAGCTCAGGGACACCCCTGGGTGAAGCTTTCTTT. The full variable domain, its missing parts supplied by reference TRBV18 and TRBJ1-1, is NAGVMQNPRHLVRRRGQEARLRCSPMKGHSHVYWYRQLPEEGLKFMVYLQKENIIDESGMPKERFSAEFPKEGPSILRIQQVVRGDSAAYFCASSGTPLGEAFFGQGTRLTVV.

Many counts were recorded for this clonotype. This chain links TRBV6-5 with TRBJ1-1; 7 nucleotides line up with TRBD1. V lost 1 base to trimming and J lost 3 bases; unmatched junction nucleotides: 8. The CDR3 totals 16 residues. The V gene's germline CDR1 is MNHEY and CDR2 SVGAGI. CDR3 sequence reads: CASSYYSDRADTEAFF. In DNA form, the CDR3 reads TGTGCCAGCAGTTACTATTCTGACAGGGCGGACACTGAAGCTTTCTTT.